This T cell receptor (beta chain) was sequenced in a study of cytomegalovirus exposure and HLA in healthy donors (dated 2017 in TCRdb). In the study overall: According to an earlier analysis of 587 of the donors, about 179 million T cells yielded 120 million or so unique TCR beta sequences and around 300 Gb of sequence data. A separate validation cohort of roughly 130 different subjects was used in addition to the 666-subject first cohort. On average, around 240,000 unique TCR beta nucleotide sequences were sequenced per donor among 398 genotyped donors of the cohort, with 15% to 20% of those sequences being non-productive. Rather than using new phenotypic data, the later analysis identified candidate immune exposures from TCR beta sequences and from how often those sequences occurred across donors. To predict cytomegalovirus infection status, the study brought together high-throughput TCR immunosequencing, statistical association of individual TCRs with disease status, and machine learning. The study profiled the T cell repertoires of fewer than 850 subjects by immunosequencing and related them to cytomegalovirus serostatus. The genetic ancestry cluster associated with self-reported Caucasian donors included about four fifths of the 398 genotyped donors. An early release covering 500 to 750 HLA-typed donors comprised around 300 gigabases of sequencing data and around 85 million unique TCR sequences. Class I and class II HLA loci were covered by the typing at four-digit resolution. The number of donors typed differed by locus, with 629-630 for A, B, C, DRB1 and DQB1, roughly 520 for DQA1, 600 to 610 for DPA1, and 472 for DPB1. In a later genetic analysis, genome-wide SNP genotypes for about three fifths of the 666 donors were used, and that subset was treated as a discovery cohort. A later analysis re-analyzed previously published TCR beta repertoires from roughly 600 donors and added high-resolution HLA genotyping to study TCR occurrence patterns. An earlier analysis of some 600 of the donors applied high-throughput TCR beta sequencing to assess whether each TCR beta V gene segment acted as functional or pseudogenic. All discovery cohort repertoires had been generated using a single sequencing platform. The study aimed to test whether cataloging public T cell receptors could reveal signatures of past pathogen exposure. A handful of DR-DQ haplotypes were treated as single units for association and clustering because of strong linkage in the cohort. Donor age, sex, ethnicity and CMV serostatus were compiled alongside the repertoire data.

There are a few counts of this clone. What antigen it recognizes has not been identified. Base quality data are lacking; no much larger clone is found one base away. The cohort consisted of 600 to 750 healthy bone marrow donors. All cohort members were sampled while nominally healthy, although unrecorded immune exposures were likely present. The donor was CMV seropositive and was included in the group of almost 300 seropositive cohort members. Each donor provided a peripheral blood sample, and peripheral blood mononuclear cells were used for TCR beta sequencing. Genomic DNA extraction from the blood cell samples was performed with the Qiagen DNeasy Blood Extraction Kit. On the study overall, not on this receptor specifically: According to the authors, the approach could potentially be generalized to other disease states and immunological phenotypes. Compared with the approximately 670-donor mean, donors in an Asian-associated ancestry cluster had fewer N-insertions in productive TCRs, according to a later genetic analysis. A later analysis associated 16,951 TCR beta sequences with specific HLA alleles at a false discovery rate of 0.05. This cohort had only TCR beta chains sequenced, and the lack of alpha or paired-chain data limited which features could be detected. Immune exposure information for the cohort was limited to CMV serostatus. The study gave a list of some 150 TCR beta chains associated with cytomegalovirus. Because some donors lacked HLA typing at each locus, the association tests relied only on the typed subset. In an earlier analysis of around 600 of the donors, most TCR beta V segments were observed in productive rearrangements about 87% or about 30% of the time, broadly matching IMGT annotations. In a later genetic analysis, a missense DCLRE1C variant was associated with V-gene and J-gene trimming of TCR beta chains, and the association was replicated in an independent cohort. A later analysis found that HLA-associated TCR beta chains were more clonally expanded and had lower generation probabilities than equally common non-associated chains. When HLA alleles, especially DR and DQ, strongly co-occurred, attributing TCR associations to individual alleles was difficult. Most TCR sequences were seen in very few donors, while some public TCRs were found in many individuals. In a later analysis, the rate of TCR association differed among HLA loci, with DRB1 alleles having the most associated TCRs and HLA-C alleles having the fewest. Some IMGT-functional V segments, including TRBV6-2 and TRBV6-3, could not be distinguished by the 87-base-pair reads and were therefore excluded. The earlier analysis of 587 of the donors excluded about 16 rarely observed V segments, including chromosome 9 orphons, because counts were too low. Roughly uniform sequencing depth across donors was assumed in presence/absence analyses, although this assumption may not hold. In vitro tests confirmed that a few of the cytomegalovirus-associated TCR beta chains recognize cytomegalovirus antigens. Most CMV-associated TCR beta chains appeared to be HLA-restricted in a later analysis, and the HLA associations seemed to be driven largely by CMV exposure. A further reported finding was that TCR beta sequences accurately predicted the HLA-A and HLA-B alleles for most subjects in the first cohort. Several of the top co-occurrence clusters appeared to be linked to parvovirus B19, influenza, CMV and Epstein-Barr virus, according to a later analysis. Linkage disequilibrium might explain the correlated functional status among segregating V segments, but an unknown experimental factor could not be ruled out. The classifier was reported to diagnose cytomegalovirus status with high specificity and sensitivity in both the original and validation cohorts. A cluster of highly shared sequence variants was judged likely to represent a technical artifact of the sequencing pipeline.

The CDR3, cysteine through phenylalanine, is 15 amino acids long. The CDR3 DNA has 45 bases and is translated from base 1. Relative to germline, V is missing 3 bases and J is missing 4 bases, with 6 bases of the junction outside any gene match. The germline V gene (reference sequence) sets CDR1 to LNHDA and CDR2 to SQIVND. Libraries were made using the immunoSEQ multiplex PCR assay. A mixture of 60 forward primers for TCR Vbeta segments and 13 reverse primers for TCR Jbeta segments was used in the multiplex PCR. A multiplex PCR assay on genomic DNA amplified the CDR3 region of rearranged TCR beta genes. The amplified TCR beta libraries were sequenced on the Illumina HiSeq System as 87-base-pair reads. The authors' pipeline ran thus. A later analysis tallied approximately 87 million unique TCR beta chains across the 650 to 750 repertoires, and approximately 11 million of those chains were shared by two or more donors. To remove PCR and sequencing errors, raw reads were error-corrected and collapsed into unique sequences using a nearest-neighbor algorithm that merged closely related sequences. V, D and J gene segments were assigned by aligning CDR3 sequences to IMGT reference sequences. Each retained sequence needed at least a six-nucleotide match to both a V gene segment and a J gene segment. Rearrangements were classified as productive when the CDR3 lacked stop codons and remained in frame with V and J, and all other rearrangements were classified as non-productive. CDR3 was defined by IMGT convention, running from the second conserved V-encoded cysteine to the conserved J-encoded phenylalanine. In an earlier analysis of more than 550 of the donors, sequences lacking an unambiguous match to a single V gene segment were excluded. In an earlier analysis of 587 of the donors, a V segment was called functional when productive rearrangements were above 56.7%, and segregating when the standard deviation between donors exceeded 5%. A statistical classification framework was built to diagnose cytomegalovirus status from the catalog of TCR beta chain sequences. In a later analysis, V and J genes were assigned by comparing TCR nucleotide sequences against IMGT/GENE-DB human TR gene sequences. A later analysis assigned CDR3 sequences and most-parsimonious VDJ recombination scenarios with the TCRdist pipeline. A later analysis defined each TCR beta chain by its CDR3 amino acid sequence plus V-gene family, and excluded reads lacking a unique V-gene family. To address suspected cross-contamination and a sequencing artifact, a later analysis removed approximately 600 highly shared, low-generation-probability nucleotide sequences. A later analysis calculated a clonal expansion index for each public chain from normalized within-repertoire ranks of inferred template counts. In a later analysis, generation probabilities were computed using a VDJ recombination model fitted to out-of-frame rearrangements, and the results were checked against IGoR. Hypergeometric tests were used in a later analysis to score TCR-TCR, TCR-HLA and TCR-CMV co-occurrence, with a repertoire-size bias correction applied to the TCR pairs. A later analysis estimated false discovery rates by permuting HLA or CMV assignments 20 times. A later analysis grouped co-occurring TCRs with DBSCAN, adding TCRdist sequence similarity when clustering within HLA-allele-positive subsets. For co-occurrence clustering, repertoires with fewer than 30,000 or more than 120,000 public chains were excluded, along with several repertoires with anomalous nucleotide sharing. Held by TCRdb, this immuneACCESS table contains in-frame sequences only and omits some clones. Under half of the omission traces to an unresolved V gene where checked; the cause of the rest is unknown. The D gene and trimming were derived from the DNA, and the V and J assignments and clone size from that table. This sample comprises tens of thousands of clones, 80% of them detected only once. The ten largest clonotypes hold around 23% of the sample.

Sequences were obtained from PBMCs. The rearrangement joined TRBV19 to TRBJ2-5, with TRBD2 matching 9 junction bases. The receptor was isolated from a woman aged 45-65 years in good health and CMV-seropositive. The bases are TGTGCCAGTAGTATGGCTAGCGGGATAAGAGAGACCCAGTACTTC. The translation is CASSMASGIRETQYF.